This is a list of T cell receptor beta chains from one sample in a study of cytomegalovirus exposure and HLA in healthy donors. Sequencing used immunoSEQ multiplex PCR; TCRdb keeps in-frame clones, though not all of them. The table includes about 150,000 clones, about 83% detected once. The sequenced material came from PBMCs. Receptors originate from a woman in her thirties or forties in good health and CMV-seronegative. The CDR3 runs from the conserved cysteine through the conserved F or W.

J: TRBJ1-2
V: TRBV30
CDR3: CAWSGGLGQGEGYTF

J: TRBJ2-2
V: TRBV10-1
CDR3: CATSKGQGTGELFF

J: TRBJ2-2
V: TRBV5-1
CDR3: CASSLQPANTGELFF

J: TRBJ1-2
V: TRBV6-1
CDR3: CASRTSQGNYGYTF

J: TRBJ1-2
V: TRBV4-1
CDR3: CASSPLGEGANYGYTF

J: TRBJ1-1
V: TRBV9
CDR3: CASRGGGEDTEAFF

J: TRBJ2-7
V: TRBV7-2
CDR3: CASSLRQGAPYEQYF

J: TRBJ2-2
V: TRBV7-8
CDR3: CASSLALGGFGELFF

J: TRBJ1-2
V: TRBV28
CDR3: CASSSGGQGPLHYGYTF

J: TRBJ1-2
V: TRBV5-4
CDR3: CASSDETDGYTF

J: TRBJ2-7
V: TRBV6-1
CDR3: CASSDRVYEQYF

J: TRBJ2-2
V: TRBV25-1
CDR3: CASSDLVGGPGELFF

J: TRBJ2-7
V: TRBV28
CDR3: CASRPSLAGGSYEQYF

J: TRBJ2-3
V: TRBV7-8
CDR3: CASSLITSGDTQYF

J: TRBJ1-1
V: TRBV19
CDR3: CASTPKTGGMNTEAFF